This T cell receptor beta chain was captured by sequencing in a study of sequential checkpoint blockade in melanoma. Study summary: Maintenance nivolumab came after either treatment sequence.

V shed 4 bases, J shed 2 bases, and the junction held 2 bases outside the gene matches. This CDR3 has 13 amino acids. Germline CDR1 reads LGHNT; CDR2 reads FRNRAP. Documented treatment: randomized to nivolumab then ipilimumab (arm A) or the reverse (arm B). No patient had prior DNA-damaging chemotherapy. Some clones are missing from TCRdb's copy, which holds only in-frame ones; the method was immunoSEQ multiplex PCR. The top ten hold roughly 18% of the sample, which has about 8,200 clones, almost 60% seen once. This material consisted of CD8+ T cells sorted from blood (inferred from file names), taken from a patient given nivolumab and ipilimumab in sequence. V is TRBV12-5 and J is TRBJ2-7, with 7 bases aligning to TRBD1. This clonotype was obtained from a human donor with melanoma. The CDR3 protein is CASGWDSTYEQYF. The CDR3 DNA sequence: TGTGCTAGTGGTTGGGACAGTACCTACGAGCAGTACTTC.